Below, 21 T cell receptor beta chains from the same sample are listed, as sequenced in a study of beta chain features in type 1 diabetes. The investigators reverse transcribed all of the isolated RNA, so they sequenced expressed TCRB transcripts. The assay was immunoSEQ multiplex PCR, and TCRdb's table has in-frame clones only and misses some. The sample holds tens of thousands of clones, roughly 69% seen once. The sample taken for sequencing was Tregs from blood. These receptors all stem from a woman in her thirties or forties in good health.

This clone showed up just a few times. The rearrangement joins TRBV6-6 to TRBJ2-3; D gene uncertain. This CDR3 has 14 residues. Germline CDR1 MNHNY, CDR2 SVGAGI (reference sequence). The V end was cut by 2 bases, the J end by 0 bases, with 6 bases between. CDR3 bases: TGTGCCAGCAGTTACGTCCCTAGCACAGATACGCAGTATTTT. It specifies CASSYVPSTDTQYF.

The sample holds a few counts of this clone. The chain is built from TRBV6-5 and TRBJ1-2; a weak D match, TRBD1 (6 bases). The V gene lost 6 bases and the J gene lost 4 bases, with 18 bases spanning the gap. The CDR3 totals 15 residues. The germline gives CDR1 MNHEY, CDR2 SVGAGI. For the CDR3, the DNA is TGTGCCAGCAGGGATCGGAGGGGGGGCTTCTATGGCTACACCTTC. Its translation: CASRDRRGGFYGYTF.

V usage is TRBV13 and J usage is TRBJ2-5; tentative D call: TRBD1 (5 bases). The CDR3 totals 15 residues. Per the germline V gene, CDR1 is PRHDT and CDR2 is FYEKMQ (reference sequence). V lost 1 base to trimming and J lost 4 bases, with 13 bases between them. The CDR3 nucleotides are TGTGCCAGCAGCTTAGTATCCAGGGCTCGAGAGACCCAGTACTTC. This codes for CASSLVSRARETQYF. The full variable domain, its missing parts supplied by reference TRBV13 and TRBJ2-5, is AAGVIQSPRHLIKEKRETATLKCYPIPRHDTVYWYQQGPGQDPQFLISFYEKMQSDKGSIPDRFSAQQFSDYHSELNMSSLELGDSALYFCASSLVSRARETQYFGPGTRLLVL.

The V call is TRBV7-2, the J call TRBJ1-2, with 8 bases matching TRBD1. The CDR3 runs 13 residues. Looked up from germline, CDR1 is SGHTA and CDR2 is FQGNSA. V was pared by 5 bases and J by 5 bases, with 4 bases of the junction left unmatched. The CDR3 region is CASSRGQGYGYTF. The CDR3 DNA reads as TGTGCCAGCAGCAGAGGACAGGGTTATGGCTACACCTTC. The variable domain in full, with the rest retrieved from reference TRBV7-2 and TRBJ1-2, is GAGVSQSPSNKVTEKGKDVELRCDPISGHTALYWYRQSLGQGLEFLIYFQGNSAPDKSGLPSDRFSAERTGGSVSTLTIQRTQQEDSAVYLCASSRGQGYGYTFGSGTRLTVV.

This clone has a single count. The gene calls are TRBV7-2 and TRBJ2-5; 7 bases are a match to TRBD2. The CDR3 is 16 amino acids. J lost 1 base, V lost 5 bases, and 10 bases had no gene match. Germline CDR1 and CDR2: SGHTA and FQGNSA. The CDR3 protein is CASSKTGTTLQETQYF. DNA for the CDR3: TGTGCCAGCAGCAAGACCGGGACTACTCTCCAAGAGACCCAGTACTTC.

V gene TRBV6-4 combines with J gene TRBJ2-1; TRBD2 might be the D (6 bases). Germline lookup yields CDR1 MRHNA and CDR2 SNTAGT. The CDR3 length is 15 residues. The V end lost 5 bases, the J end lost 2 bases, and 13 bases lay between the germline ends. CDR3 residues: CASSIAATPYNEQFF. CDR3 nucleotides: TGTGCCAGCAGTATAGCGGCGACCCCCTACAATGAGCAGTTCTTC.

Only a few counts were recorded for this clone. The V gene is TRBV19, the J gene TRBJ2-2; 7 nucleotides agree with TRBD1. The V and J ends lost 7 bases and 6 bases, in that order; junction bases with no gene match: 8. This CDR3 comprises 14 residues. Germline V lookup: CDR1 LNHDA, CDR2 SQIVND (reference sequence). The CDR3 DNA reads TGTGCCAGTAAGCTACAGGGGTTATCCGGGGAGCTGTTTTTT. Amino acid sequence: CASKLQGLSGELFF. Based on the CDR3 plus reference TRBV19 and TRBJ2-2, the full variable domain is DGGITQSPKYLFRKEGQNVTLSCEQNLNHDAMYWYRQDPGQGLRLIYYSQIVNDFQKGDIAEGYSVSREKKESFPLTVTSAQKNPTAFYLCASKLQGLSGELFFGEGSRLTVL.

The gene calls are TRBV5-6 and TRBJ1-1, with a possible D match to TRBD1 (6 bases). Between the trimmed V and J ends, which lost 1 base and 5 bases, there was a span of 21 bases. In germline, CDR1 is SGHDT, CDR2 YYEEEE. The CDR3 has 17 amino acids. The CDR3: CASSLLGRLGGDTEAFF. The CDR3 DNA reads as TGTGCCAGCAGCTTGTTGGGGCGGTTAGGGGGGGATACTGAAGCTTTCTTT.

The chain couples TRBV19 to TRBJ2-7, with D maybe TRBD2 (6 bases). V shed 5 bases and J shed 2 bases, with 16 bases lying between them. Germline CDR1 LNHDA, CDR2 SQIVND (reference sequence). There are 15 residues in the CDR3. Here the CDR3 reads CASSPSGWDPYEQYF. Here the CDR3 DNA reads TGTGCCAGTAGTCCCAGCGGGTGGGACCCCTACGAGCAGTACTTC.

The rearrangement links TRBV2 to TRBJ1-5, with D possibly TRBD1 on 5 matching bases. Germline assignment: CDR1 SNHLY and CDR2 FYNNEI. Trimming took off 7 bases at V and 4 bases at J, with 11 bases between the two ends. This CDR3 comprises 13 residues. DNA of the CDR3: TGTGCCAGCATGGGGGGGGAAAATCAGCCCCAGCATTTT. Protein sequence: CASMGGENQPQHF.

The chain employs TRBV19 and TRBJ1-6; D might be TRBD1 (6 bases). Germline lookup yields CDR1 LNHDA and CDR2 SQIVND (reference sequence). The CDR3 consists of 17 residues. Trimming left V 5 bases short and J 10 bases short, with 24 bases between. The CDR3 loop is CASSAKATGSSVSPLHF. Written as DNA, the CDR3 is TGTGCCAGTAGTGCCAAAGCAACAGGGTCCTCTGTATCACCCCTCCACTTT. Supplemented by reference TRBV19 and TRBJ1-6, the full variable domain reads DGGITQSPKYLFRKEGQNVTLSCEQNLNHDAMYWYRQDPGQGLRLIYYSQIVNDFQKGDIAEGYSVSREKKESFPLTVTSAQKNPTAFYLCASSAKATGSSVSPLHFGNGTRLTVT.

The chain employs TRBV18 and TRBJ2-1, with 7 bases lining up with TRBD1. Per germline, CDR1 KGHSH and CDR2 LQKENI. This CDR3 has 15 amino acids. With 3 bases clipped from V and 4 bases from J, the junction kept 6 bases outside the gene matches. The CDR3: CASSPPGTAYNEQFF. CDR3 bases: TGTGCCAGCTCACCCCCCGGGACAGCATACAATGAGCAGTTCTTC.

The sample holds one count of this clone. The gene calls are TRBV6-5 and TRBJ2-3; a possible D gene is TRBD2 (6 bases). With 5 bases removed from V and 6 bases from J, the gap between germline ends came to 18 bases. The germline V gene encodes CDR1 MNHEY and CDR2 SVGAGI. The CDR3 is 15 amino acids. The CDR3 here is CASSGSGLGSDTQYF. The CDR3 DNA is TGTGCCAGCAGTGGAAGCGGGCTCGGCTCCGATACGCAGTATTTT.

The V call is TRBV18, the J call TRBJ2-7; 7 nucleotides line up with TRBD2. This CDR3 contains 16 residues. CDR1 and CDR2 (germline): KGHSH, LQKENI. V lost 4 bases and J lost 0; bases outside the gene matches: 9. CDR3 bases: TGTGCCAGCTCACGGGGGAGCGGGGACCTCTCCTACGAGCAGTACTTC. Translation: CASSRGSGDLSYEQYF.

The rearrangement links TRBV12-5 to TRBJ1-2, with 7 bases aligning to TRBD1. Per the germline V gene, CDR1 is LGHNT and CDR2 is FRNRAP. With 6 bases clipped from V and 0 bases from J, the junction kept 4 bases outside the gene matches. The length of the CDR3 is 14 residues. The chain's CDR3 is CASGPTGPNYGYTF. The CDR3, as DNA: TGTGCTAGTGGACCGACAGGGCCTAACTATGGCTACACCTTC.

CDR3 bases: TGTGCCAGTAGTATAACGGGGACAGGAGTTCCCCTAAACATTCAGTACTTC. Translation: CASSITGTGVPLNIQYF. The chain carries TRBV19 and TRBJ2-4, with 8 nucleotides matching TRBD1. The CDR3 consists of 17 residues. With 2 bases clipped from V and 6 bases from J, the junction kept 12 bases outside the gene matches. Germline lookup yields CDR1 LNHDA and CDR2 SQIVND (reference sequence).

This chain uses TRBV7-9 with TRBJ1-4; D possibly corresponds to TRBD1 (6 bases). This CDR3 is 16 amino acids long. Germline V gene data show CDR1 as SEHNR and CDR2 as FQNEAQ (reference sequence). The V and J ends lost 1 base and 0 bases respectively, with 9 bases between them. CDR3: CASSLVGGTTNEKLFF. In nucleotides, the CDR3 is TGTGCCAGCAGCTTAGTTGGGGGCACAACTAATGAAAAACTGTTTTTT.

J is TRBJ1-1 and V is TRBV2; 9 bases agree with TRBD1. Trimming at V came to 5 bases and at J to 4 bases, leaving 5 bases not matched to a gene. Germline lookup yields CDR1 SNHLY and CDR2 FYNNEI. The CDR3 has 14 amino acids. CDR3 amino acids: CASSRGQGFTEAFF. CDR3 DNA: TGTGCCAGCAGTAGGGGACAGGGCTTCACTGAAGCTTTCTTT.

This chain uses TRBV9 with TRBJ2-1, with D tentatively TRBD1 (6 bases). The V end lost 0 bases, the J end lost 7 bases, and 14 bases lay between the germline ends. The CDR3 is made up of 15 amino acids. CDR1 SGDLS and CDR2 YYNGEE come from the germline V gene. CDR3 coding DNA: TGTGCCAGCAGCGTAGGACAGGAGCGAAGGAATGAGCAGTTCTTC. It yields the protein CASSVGQERRNEQFF.

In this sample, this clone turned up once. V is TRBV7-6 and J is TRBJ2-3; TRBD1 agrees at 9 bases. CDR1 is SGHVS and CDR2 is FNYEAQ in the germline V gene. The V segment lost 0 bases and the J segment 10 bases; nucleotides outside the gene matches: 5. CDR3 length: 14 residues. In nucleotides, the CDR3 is TGTGCCAGCAGCTTAGCGAGGGGACAGGGTGCGCAGTATTTT. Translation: CASSLARGQGAQYF.

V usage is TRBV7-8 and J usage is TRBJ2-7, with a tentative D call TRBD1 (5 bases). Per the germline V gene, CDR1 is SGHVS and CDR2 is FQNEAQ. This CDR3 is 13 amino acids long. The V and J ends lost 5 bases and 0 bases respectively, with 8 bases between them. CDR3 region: CASSQGFSYEQYF. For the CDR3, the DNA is TGTGCCAGCAGCCAGGGCTTCTCCTACGAGCAGTACTTC.